These 22 T cell receptor beta chains share one sample of origin, sequenced in a study of radiation and T cells in renal cell carcinoma. TCRdb's copy holds only in-frame clones and misses some; the assay was immunoSEQ multiplex PCR. Of approximately 14,000 clones in the sample, roughly three fifths were seen once. As to treatment: treatment-naive control, cytoreductive nephrectomy. This specimen consisted of tumor tissue, obtained from a patient whose treatment was nephrectomy without radiotherapy. The receptors were gathered from a man aged 50-60 years with renal cell carcinoma.

The rearrangement uses TRBV21-1 and TRBJ1-1. TRBV21-1 is a documented pseudogene. There are 15 residues in the CDR3. In DNA, the CDR3 is TGTGCCAGCAGCCCCCGGGTCCTGGGGAACACTGAAGCTTTCTTT. Encoded protein: CASSPRVLGNTEAFF.

On this clone itself: Within the sample, other DNA sequences also encode this same CDR3. The chain recombines TRBV19 with TRBJ1-1; 8 bases are a match to TRBD1. The CDR3 is made up of 16 amino acids. In germline, CDR1 is LNHDA, CDR2 SQIVND (reference sequence). After removal of 6 bases from V and 0 bases from J, the junction contained 9 bases not matched to a gene. The CDR3 nucleotides read TGTGCCAGTAGCACCCGACAGGGGTCGATGAACACTGAAGCTTTCTTT. Amino acid sequence: CASSTRQGSMNTEAFF.

The CDR3 bases are TGTGCCAGCATCGGGAGCTCCTATAATTCACCCCTCCACTTT. Protein sequence: CASIGSSYNSPLHF. V gene TRBV6-1 combines with J gene TRBJ1-6; D unclear. CDR3 length equals 14 residues. Germline V gene lookup returns CDR1 MNHNS and CDR2 SASEGT. V was shortened by 7 bases and J by 0 bases, with 7 bases between the two germline ends.

This clone is labeled as large. The CDR3 here is CASTPGDRPNTEAFF. CDR3 DNA: TGCGCCAGCACCCCTGGGGACAGACCGAACACTGAAGCTTTCTTT. The rearrangement links TRBV5-1 to TRBJ1-1; 7 positions match TRBD1. Germline V gene lookup returns CDR1 SGHRS and CDR2 YFSETQ. The CDR3 totals 15 residues. Trimming took 6 bases from V and 1 from J; bases not matched to a gene: 9.

The V gene is TRBV27, the J gene TRBJ1-1; D is unresolved. The CDR3 loop spans 14 amino acids. Deletions cut 3 bases from V and 0 bases from J, with 8 bases between. Germline CDR1 is MNHEY and CDR2 is SMNVEV (reference sequence). CDR3 bases: TGTGCCAGCAGTTTGCGAAGCCTGAACACTGAAGCTTTCTTT. Translated: CASSLRSLNTEAFF.

The gene calls are TRBV7-3 and TRBJ1-6; no clear D gene. The CDR3 sequence is 14 residues long. Germline V CDR1 and CDR2: SGHTA, FQGTGA. The V end was cut by 4 bases, the J end by 6 bases, with 10 bases between. The CDR3 region is CASSSGVPNSPLHF. CDR3 nucleotides: TGTGCCAGCAGCTCCGGGGTCCCTAATTCACCCCTCCACTTT.

This clone was found a few times. This chain uses TRBV5-6 with TRBJ2-7, with TRBD1 matching over 10 bases. V lost 4 bases and J lost 4; bases outside the gene matches: 5. The CDR3 consists of 14 residues. Germline CDR1 SGHDT, CDR2 YYEEEE. The CDR3 loop is CASSERTGGYEQYF. In DNA, the CDR3 is TGTGCCAGCAGCGAACGGACAGGGGGTTACGAGCAGTACTTC.

This clone has just a few counts. The chain is built from TRBV10-3 and TRBJ1-2; D may be TRBD1 (6 bases). The ends were cut back, 2 bases at V and 3 bases at J, with 16 bases in the middle. Germline assignment: CDR1 ENHRY and CDR2 SYGVKD. CDR3 length: 16 residues. Written as DNA, the CDR3 is TGTGCCATCAGTGAGCCCTCACAGGGAATCGACTATGGCTACACCTTC. It translates to CAISEPSQGIDYGYTF.

V is TRBV7-6 and J is TRBJ2-7, with a tentative D call TRBD2 (5 bases). V shed 0 bases and J shed 3 bases, with 18 bases lying between them. There are 17 residues in the CDR3. CDR1 is SGHVS and CDR2 is FNYEAQ in the germline V gene. This CDR3 reads CASSLAPPDERYYEQYF. CDR3 coding DNA: TGTGCCAGCAGCTTAGCCCCTCCGGACGAGCGGTACTACGAGCAGTACTTC.

V gene TRBV5-4 combines with J gene TRBJ2-5; 10 bases map to TRBD2. Unmatched junction bases numbered 3, after V lost 0 bases and J lost 4 bases. CDR3 length: 15 residues. Germline V gene lookup returns CDR1 SGHNT and CDR2 YYREEE (reference sequence). The CDR3 bases are TGTGCCAGCAGCTTGGCGCCTAGCGGGGGAGAGACCCAGTACTTC. It codes for CASSLAPSGGETQYF.

This clone was detected only a few times. With a much larger clone just one base away, this may be a read error. This sample also contains other DNA sequences that code for the same CDR3. V gene TRBV19 combines with J gene TRBJ1-5, with TRBD1 identical over 8 bases. V lost 10 bases to trimming and J lost 1 base; unmatched junction nucleotides: 3. Looked up from germline, CDR1 is LNHDA and CDR2 is SQIVND (reference sequence). The CDR3 covers 13 residues. The CDR3 DNA reads TGTGCCACTGACAGGGGCAGCAATCAGCCCCAGCATTTT. Translated, it gives CATDRGSNQPQHF.

V gene TRBV5-1 combines with J gene TRBJ2-6; TRBD1 matches at 10 bases. With 3 bases clipped from V and 4 bases from J, the junction kept 7 bases outside the gene matches. Germline V gene sequence: CDR1 SGHRS, CDR2 YFSETQ. The CDR3 totals 17 residues. The CDR3 protein is CASSWGDRGPGANVLTF. CDR3 DNA sequence: TGCGCCAGCAGCTGGGGTGACAGGGGGCCAGGGGCCAACGTCCTGACTTTC.

This clone appeared a few times. The chain employs TRBV6-6 and TRBJ1-5; D remains ambiguous. Germline CDR1 and CDR2: MNHNY and SVGAGI (reference sequence). This CDR3 has 16 residues. The ends were cut back, 7 bases at V and 0 bases at J, with 16 bases in the middle. CDR3 DNA: TGTGCCAGCACCTCTTCACTTGGGAATAGCAATCAGCCCCAGCATTTT. Amino acid sequence: CASTSSLGNSNQPQHF.

By share, this clone counts as medium-sized. The gene calls are TRBV9 and TRBJ1-3; D not certain. In germline, CDR1 is SGDLS, CDR2 YYNGEE. V was cut by 2 bases and J by 2 bases, with 5 bases left in between. CDR3 length: 13 amino acids. DNA for the CDR3: TGTGCCAGCAGCGTGCAGACTGGAAACACCATATATTTT. Translated: CASSVQTGNTIYF.

The genes are TRBV7-2 and TRBJ1-1; 7 bases line up with TRBD1. Germline lookup yields CDR1 SGHTA and CDR2 FQGNSA. The ends lost 5 bases at V and 3 bases at J; junction bases unmatched: 9. CDR3 size: 15 residues. The CDR3 nucleotides are TGTGCCAGCAGCCCGTGGACAGGAGGGGACACTGAAGCTTTCTTT. Translated, it gives CASSPWTGGDTEAFF.

The rearrangement uses TRBV11-3 and TRBJ2-7; the match to TRBD1 covers 10 bases. The CDR3 is made up of 15 amino acids. Trimming removed 0 bases from V and 2 bases from J; junction bases left unmatched: 1. Germline CDR1 is SGHNT and CDR2 is YENEEA. The CDR3 DNA sequence: TGTGCCAGCAGCTTAGAGGGACAGGGGCCCTACGAGCAGTACTTC. Translating it yields CASSLEGQGPYEQYF.

This chain joins TRBV9 and TRBJ1-6, with a possible D match to TRBD1 (6 bases). This CDR3 is built from 14 residues. V lost 0 bases, J lost 9 bases, and 10 bases lay in between. Germline V CDR1 and CDR2: SGDLS, YYNGEE. The DNA of the CDR3 is TGTGCCAGCAGCGTAGGAGTAGGGGGTTCACCCCTCCACTTT. This gives the protein CASSVGVGGSPLHF.

This clone was seen a handful of times. The chain combines TRBV19 with TRBJ1-2; 8 bases align to TRBD1. The germline V gene has CDR1 LNHDA and CDR2 SQIVND (reference sequence). The CDR3 spans 13 residues. V lost 5 bases and J lost 5; bases outside the gene matches: 4. This CDR3 is CASSPDRGYGYTF. CDR3 sequence (DNA): TGTGCCAGTAGTCCTGACAGGGGTTATGGCTACACCTTC.

V and J are TRBV7-3 and TRBJ1-6, with D possibly matching TRBD1 (6 bases). CDR1 is SGHTA and CDR2 is FQGTGA in the germline V gene. Trimming took off 6 bases at V and 7 bases at J, with 13 bases between the two ends. CDR3 length: 14 amino acids. The chain's CDR3 is CASSSETGNSPLHF. The CDR3 coding sequence is TGTGCCAGCAGTTCGGAAACAGGGAATTCACCCCTCCACTTT.

This clone ranks as medium-sized. A read error is likely, as this CDR3 ends without the conserved phenylalanine or tryptophan. The DNA is left out, because the CDR3 cannot be placed on it with certainty; the CDR3 is given as TCRdb lists it. The genes are TRBV12-5 and TRBJ2-3. A total of 10 residues make up the CDR3, ends included. Germline-derived CDR1 and CDR2 are LGHNT and FRNRAP. This CDR3 reads CASGLVWVVL.

The chain joins TRBV25-1 to TRBJ1-1; D might be TRBD1 (6 bases). The V end lost 3 bases, the J end lost 3 bases, and 20 bases lay between the germline ends. Germline assignment: CDR1 MGHDK and CDR2 SYGVNS. The length of the CDR3 is 17 residues. The CDR3 DNA reads as TGTGCCAGCAGTGATTGGGACTGGAGGACAGAGGACACTGAAGCTTTCTTT. It translates to CASSDWDWRTEDTEAFF.

CDR3: CASSPGQGMGNEQFF. DNA for the CDR3: TGTGCCAGCAGCCCAGGACAGGGTATGGGCAATGAGCAGTTCTTC. The rearrangement links TRBV9 to TRBJ2-1, with 8 bases identical to TRBD1. There are 15 residues in the CDR3. V dropped 4 bases and J dropped 6; count of bases not matched to a gene: 9. Germline-derived CDR1 and CDR2 are SGDLS and YYNGEE. Full variable domain (rest looked up from reference TRBV9 and TRBJ2-1): DSGVTQTPKHLITATGQRVTLRCSPRSGDLSVYWYQQSLDQGLQFLIQYYNGEERAKGNILERFSAQQFPDLHSELNLSSLELGDSALYFCASSPGQGMGNEQFFGPGTRLTVL.